This paragraph covers one T cell receptor (beta chain) sequence. The CDR3 end lies 3 residues beyond the end of the read and is filled in from the germline J gene. HPV was found by MY09/MY11 PCR and dot-blot genotyping. The data derive from a study of T cells in women clearing cervical HPV infection. Study at large: No precancer developed; the control's incident HPV16 infection cleared within 12 months.

Trimming at V came to 6 bases and at J to 4 bases, leaving 12 bases not matched to a gene. The germline CDR1 and CDR2 sequences are SGHRS and YFSETQ. This CDR3 is built from 15 residues. Libraries were prepared by immunoSEQ multiplex PCR; TCRdb keeps only in-frame clonotypes and omits some of them. Its table records tens of thousands of clones. Material: blood buffy coat. The clonotype originates from a woman aged 18-70 years with a cervical HPV16 infection that either progressed to CIN3+ or cleared (not recorded which). V gene TRBV5-1 combines with J gene TRBJ1-2, with 7 bases aligning to TRBD1. The CDR3 loop is CASTQGQSTSYGYTF. The DNA read from the CDR3 is TGCGCCAGCACCCAGGGACAGTCCACAAGCTATGGC.